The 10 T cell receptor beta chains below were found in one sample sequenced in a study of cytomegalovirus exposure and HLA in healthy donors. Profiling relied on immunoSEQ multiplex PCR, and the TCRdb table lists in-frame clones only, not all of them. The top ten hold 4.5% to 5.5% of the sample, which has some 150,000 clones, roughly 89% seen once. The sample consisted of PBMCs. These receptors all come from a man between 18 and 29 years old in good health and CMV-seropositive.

The CDR3 loop reads CASSFDRVQRNTIYF. The CDR3 DNA is TGTGCCAGTAGTTTCGACAGGGTTCAGCGAAACACCATATATTTT. The chain is built from TRBV19 and TRBJ1-3, with 7 bases lining up with TRBD1. Trimming cost V 5 bases and J 5 bases; bases outside gene matches: 9. This CDR3 comprises 15 residues. Per the germline V gene, CDR1 is LNHDA and CDR2 is SQIVND (reference sequence).

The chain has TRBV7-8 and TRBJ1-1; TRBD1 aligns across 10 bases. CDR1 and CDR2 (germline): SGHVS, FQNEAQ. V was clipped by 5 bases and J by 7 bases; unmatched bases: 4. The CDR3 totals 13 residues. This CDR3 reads CASSRDRGDEAFF. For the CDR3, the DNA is TGTGCCAGCAGCCGGGACAGGGGAGATGAAGCTTTCTTT.

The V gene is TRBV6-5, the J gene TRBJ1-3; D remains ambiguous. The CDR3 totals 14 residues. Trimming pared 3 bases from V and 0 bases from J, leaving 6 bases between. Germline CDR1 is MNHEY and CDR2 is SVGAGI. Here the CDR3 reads CASSYESSGNTIYF. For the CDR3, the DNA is TGTGCCAGCAGTTATGAGTCCTCTGGAAACACCATATATTTT.

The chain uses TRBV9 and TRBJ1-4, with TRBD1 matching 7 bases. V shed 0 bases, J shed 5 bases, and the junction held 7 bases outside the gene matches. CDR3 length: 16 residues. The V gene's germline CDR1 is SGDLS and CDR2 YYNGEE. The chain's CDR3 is CASSVGSGTANEKLFF. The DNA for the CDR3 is TGTGCCAGCAGCGTAGGGTCCGGGACAGCAAATGAAAAACTGTTTTTT.

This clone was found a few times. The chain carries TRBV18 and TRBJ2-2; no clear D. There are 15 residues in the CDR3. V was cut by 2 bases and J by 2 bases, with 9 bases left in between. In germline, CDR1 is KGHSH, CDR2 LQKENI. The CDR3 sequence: CASSPGFLNTGELFF. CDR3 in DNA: TGTGCCAGCTCACCAGGCTTCTTAAACACCGGGGAGCTGTTTTTT.

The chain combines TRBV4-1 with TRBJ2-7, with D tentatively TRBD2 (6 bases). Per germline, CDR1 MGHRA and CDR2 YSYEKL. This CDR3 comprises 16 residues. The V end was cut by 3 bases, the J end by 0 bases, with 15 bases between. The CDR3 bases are TGCGCCAGCAGCCAGTCCCTAGCGTCGAGCTCCTACGAGCAGTACTTC. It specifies CASSQSLASSSYEQYF.

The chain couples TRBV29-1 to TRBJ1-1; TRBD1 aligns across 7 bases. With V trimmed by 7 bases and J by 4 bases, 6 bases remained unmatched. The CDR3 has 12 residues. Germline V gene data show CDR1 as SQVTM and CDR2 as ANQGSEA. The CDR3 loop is CSATRQGTEAFF. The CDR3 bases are TGCAGCGCGACCCGACAGGGCACTGAAGCTTTCTTT.

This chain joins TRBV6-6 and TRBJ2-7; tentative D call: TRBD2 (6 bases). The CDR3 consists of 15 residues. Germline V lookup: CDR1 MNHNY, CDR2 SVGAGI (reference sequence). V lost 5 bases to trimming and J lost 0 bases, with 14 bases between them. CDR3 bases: TGTGCCAGCAGTGACCAGCGGGCTCGCTCCTACGAGCAGTACTTC. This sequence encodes CASSDQRARSYEQYF.

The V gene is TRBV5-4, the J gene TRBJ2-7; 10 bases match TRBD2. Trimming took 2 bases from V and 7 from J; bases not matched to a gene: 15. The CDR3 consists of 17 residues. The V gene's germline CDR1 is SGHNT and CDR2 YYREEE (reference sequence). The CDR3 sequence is CASSFTLAGVNVGEQYF. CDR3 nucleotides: TGTGCCAGCAGCTTTACGCTAGCGGGGGTCAACGTGGGAGAGCAGTACTTC.

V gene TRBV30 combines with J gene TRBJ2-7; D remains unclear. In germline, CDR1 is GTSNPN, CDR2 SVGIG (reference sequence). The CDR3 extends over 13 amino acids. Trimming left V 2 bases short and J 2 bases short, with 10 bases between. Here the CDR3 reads CAWSRPRAYEQYF. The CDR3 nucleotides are TGTGCCTGGAGTAGACCCCGGGCCTACGAGCAGTACTTC.